This TCR beta chain was obtained from a study of neoadjuvant anti-PD-1 for oral cavity cancer (dated by TCRdb to the early 2020s). A note on the overall study: Patients mostly received three to four biweekly doses of nivolumab at 3 mg/kg before curative-intent surgical resection. For patients who did not progress, a fourth nivolumab dose was given around day 43, followed by definitive surgical resection on days 50-56. Responders were defined as patients with complete response, partial response or stable disease by RECIST 1.1; non-responders were defined as patients with progression. There were more than nine patients in the parent correlative cohort, and the response rate was over 25%.

For survey sequencing of tumor libraries, mostly approximately 4.4 ug of input genomic DNA was used, and two replicates were run per sample. The immunoSEQ hsTCRbeta kit was used to prepare TCRbeta libraries according to the manufacturer's instructions. Sequencing of the completed libraries took place using an Illumina NovaSeq 6000 S4 flow cell after they had been pooled to about 3 nM. The authors' analysis ran thus. The immunoSEQ Analyzer handled quality control and preprocessing of the raw data. The analysis was limited to productive rearrangements, and each clonotype was defined by a unique CDR3 amino acid sequence. Using the R package tcR, the researchers computed the Gini-Simpson index as their estimate of repertoire clonality. Student's t test was used to compare Gini indices, and Pearson correlation was used to assess associations with tumor size change. Drawn from immuneACCESS, this table holds only the in-frame rearrangements with V and J called that TCRdb kept. Clones are partly lost; checked studies trace under half to an unresolved V gene and leave the rest unexplained. Clone size and the V and J calls come from that table; the DNA yielded D and trimming. The sample profile shows tens of thousands of clones; 35% to 55% of them were found once. Roughly 37% of the sample rests with the top ten.

V was cut back by 2 bases and J by 0 bases, leaving a gap of 5 bases between them. As encoded in the germline V gene, CDR1 is MNHEY while CDR2 is SVGAGI. The CDR3 measures 14 amino acids from cysteine to phenylalanine. Only CDR3 DNA is held: 42 bases, read in frame from base 1. Study-wide conclusions, independent of this receptor: Greater tumor shrinkage correlated with larger post-treatment sizes of preexisting intratumoral clones, which suggests that expansion of preexisting clones contributed to response. Higher pretreatment blood Treg/Th17 ratios correlated with higher pretreatment blood TCRbeta clonality and lower post-treatment tumor TCRbeta clonality. TCR analyses included only three patients per response group, and the authors called for larger cohorts for validation.

This sample's time point label indicates: after neoadjuvant nivolumab, at surgical resection. None of the patients had received prior systemic or radiation treatment, and all were newly diagnosed with stage II-IVA oral cavity squamous cell carcinoma. The cohort consisted of patients with HPV-negative, locally advanced oral cavity squamous cell carcinoma. Samples were obtained from a longitudinal correlative study of a single-arm phase II trial of neoadjuvant nivolumab in oral cavity squamous cell carcinoma. Subject-matched pre- and post-treatment PBMCs and tumors from three responders and three non-responders were subjected to genomic DNA-based TCRbeta sequencing. Genomic DNA was isolated from tumor tissue using the Maxwell RSC DNA from Tissue kit. With regard to this clone: The antigen this receptor binds is unknown. It has no much larger one-base neighbor in the sample; base qualities were not kept.

The chain is made from TRBV6-5 and TRBJ2-1; no D gene call is confident. The sequence was collected from a person aged 35-80 years with oral cavity squamous cell carcinoma. This specimen was tumor tissue, taken after nivolumab (anti-PD-1) treatment. The CDR3 in this case is CASSYSHSYNEQFF. The DNA is TGTGCCAGCAGTTACAGTCACTCCTACAATGAGCAGTTCTTC.